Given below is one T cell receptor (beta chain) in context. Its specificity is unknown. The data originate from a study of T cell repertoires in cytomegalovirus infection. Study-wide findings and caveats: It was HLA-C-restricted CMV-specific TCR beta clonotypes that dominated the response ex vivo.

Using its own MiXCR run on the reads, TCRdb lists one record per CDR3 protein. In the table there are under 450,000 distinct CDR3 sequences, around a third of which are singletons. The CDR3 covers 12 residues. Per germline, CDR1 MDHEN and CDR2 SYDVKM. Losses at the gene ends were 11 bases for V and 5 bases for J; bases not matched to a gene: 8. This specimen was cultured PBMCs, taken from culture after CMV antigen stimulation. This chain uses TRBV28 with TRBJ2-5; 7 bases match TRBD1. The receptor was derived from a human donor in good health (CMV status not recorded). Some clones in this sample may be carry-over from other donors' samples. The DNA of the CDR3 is TGTGCCTGTTCGGGACAGCAGGAGACCCAGTACTTC. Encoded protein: CACSGQQETQYF.